This T cell receptor (beta chain) was identified in a study of cytomegalovirus exposure and HLA in healthy donors. The PCR contained 60 Vbeta and 13 Jbeta primers. The data were produced by immunoSEQ multiplex PCR, yet TCRdb's version contains in-frame clones alone and is incomplete. The sample lists 90,000 or so clones, roughly 80% occurring once. The receptor was derived from a boy younger than 18 in good health and CMV-seronegative. The sequenced sample was PBMCs.

In DNA form, the CDR3 reads TGTGCCAGCAGCTTCCTAGGAGAGCAGTTCTTC. Encoded protein: CASSFLGEQFF. This chain uses TRBV5-8 with TRBJ2-1; D remains ambiguous. Germline CDR1 is SGHTS and CDR2 is YDEGEE. The CDR3 runs to 11 residues. The V end was cut by 2 bases, the J end by 10 bases, with 7 bases between.